This entry is about one T cell receptor beta chain. The specificity of this receptor is unknown. It has no much larger one-base neighbor in the sample; base qualities were not kept. Library creation used the immunoSEQ multiplex PCR assay. RNA was extracted from all samples and reverse transcribed into cDNA, which served as template for TCR sequencing. SuperScript III was used to make first-strand cDNA, primed with a 2:1 mix of oligo-dT and random hexamers. A synthetic immune receptor repertoire was used to gauge amplification bias, and whatever bias remained was removed computationally. In the paper's pipeline: After raw reads were preprocessed to remove errors, the CDR3 was defined following IMGT conventions as running from the conserved cysteine to phenylalanine. Clonality was computed by normalizing Shannon entropy by log2 of the number of productive unique TCRs and subtracting the result from 1. CD4 or CD8 identity of scalp clones was inferred by cross-referencing scalp TCRbeta sequences with sorted blood CD4 and CD8 repertoires. Held by TCRdb, this immuneACCESS table contains in-frame sequences only and omits some clones. Under half of the omission traces to an unresolved V gene where checked; the cause of the rest is unknown. V and J calls and clone size come straight from that table; D and trimming were deduced from the DNA. This sample lists roughly 40,000 clones; roughly two thirds were detected once. About a fifth of the sample comes from the top ten.

What this sample's time point label stands for: more than three weeks on oral tofacitinib. The treatment or condition label for this specimen denotes: oral pan-JAK inhibitor, 5-10 mg twice daily. Peripheral blood and lesional scalp punch biopsies were obtained from patients with alopecia areata. PBMCs were separated by density centrifugation and stained for CD3, CD4 and CD8, after which CD4+ and CD8+ T cells were sorted on a FACSAria. This specimen belongs to a study of CD8+ T cells in alopecia areata (dated by TCRdb to about 2018). Background for the entire study: Treated patients were enrolled in an open-label pilot trial of oral tofacitinib at 5 to 10 mg twice daily for moderate-to-severe alopecia areata. RNA came from the PAXgene miRNA kit for fixed scalp, the miRNeasy kit for PBMCs, and the RNeasy kit for mouse skin. Biopsies were taken from tofacitinib-treated patients at baseline and at 4 and 24 weeks of treatment, and a later scalp biopsy was taken in several of the tofacitinib-treated patients. To study T cell clonal expansion in alopecia areata, the researchers applied high-throughput TCRbeta sequencing to both the C3H/HeJ mouse model and human patients. For the treated patients, the SALT score, which quantifies what percentage of scalp surface area is affected, served as the measure of disease severity. Tofacitinib was administered for 6 to 18 months, and 6 months of follow-up off drug were then conducted to assess delayed response and recurrence. Scalp clonality was compared across normal scalp (n=4), patchy alopecia areata scalp (n=8), and alopecia totalis/universalis scalp (n=8). TCRbeta CDR3 regions were amplified by immunoSEQ multiplex PCR using 35 Vbeta forward and 13 Jbeta reverse primers. In humans, TCRbeta sequencing was performed on scalp tissue and on sorted CD4+ and CD8+ peripheral blood T cells from healthy controls and from patients with patchy or totalis/universalis alopecia areata. The paper as a whole reports these results and caveats: Compared with mice, TCR sequences shared between patients were less clear, possibly partly because of HLA diversity across the patient population. Unlike mouse skin, where gammadelta T cells dominate, normal human skin contains resident alphabeta T cells that get sequenced too, which complicates analysis of the scalp TCR repertoire. Because the treated cohort was small and had just a single nonresponder, larger studies are needed to establish links between baseline CD8+ expansion and response. Many expanded lesional clones were found to persist in scalp and blood during tofacitinib treatment, and relapse after treatment cessation may be partly explained by this persistence. Tofacitinib significantly decreased scalp clonality and the number of expanded CD8+ clones among the top 100 scalp clones. Compared with normal scalp, lesional scalp, particularly in alopecia totalis/universalis, had higher clonality and more expanded CD8+ clones, which suggests antigenic drive.

The CDR3 has 15 amino acids, counting the end cysteine and phenylalanine. Only the CDR3 portion is preserved as DNA: 45 bases, with reading frame beginning at the first base. V is trimmed back by 0 bases and J by 7 bases, and the junction contains 7 bases that no gene match accounts for. Per the germline V gene, MGHRA is the CDR1 and YSYEKL is the CDR2. Sequenced here: CD8+ T cells sorted from blood, sampled at week 4, from a patient treated with tofacitinib. The rearrangement combines TRBV4-1 with TRBJ2-7; 9 junctional bases match TRBD1. This clonotype originated in a human donor with alopecia areata. The sequence in DNA is TGCGCCAGCAGCCAAGATAAGACAGGGGGTGAGGAGCAGTACTTC. This encodes CASSQDKTGGEEQYF.